A single sample gave rise to the 18 T cell receptor beta chains below, sequenced in a study of prognosis after radiotherapy for stage I lung cancer listed by TCRdb under 2021. These reads were obtained on an Illumina HiSeq 3000. Two rounds of multiplex PCR were used to amplify the TCR beta CDR3 region from genomic DNA. In the first round of PCR, primers specific to each TRBV and TRBJ gene were used, and the primer sequences are filed in Chinese patent CN105087789A. TCRdb applied fastp at Q25 and MiXCR to the public reads, then kept only in-frame beta chains. One record per CDR3 amino acid sequence lists the most common genes and DNA. The sample table shows 59,000 or so distinct CDR3 sequences, and more than 25% are seen once. The ten most abundant clones make up around 6.9% of the sample. This specimen consisted of PBMCs, obtained before or after stereotactic body radiation therapy (not recorded which). The receptors come from a donor over 45 with non-small cell lung cancer.

In this sample, this clonotype turned up many times. V gene TRBV7-9 combines with J gene TRBJ2-1; no clear D. Trimming shortened V by 3 bases and J by 5 bases, and 2 bases separated the two germline ends. Per the germline V gene, CDR1 is SEHNR and CDR2 is FQNEAQ (reference sequence). CDR3 size: 11 residues. The CDR3 protein is CASSFDNEQFF. The DNA of the CDR3 is TGTGCCAGCAGCTTCGACAATGAGCAGTTCTTC. The full variable domain, in which reference TRBV7-9 and TRBJ2-1 provide the parts outside the CDR3, is DTGVSQNPRHKITKRGQNVTFRCDPISEHNRLYWYRQTLGQGPEFLTYFQNEAQLEKSRLLSDRFSAERPKGSFSTLEIQRTEQGDSAMYLCASSFDNEQFFGPGTRLTVL.

On this clonotype: One base away lies a much larger clone, so this may be a sequencing read error. The V and J genes are TRBV4-3 and TRBJ1-5; D is perhaps TRBD1 (6 bases). Germline lookup yields CDR1 LGHNA and CDR2 YSLEER. The CDR3 consists of 14 residues. The V end was cut by 4 bases, the J end by 11 bases, with 18 bases between. This chain's CDR3 is CASSPDSRSWTQHF. CDR3 nucleotide sequence: TGCGCCAGCAGCCCGGACAGTAGAAGCTGGACCCAGCATTTT.

In regard to this clonotype: This may be a read error, as it is one base from a much larger clone. The V call is TRBV5-8, the J call TRBJ1-1; perhaps TRBD1 as D (6 bases). Germline CDR1 SGHTS, CDR2 YDEGEE. The V end lost 0 bases, the J end lost 6 bases, and 9 bases lay between the germline ends. The CDR3 is made up of 13 amino acids. CDR3 nucleotides: TGTGCCAGCAGCTTGGACAGGGCCCCTGAAGCTTTCTTT. This gives the protein CASSLDRAPEAFF. The full variable domain, rest sourced from reference TRBV5-8 and TRBJ1-1, is EAGVTQSPTHLIKTRGQQATLRCSPISGHTSVYWYQQALGLGLQFLLWYDEGEERNRGNFPPRFSGRQFPNYSSELNVNALELEDSALYLCASSLDRAPEAFFGQGTRLTVV.

This clonotype came up once. It may be a read error: a sequence one base away is much more abundant. The chain uses TRBV29-1 and TRBJ2-1, with D possibly matching TRBD1 (5 bases). This CDR3 is built from 13 residues. Germline V gene sequence: CDR1 SQVTM, CDR2 ANQGSEA. With 5 bases removed from V and 6 bases from J, the gap between germline ends came to 14 bases. Written as DNA, the CDR3 is TGCAGCGTTTACCTTAAAACAGGCAATGAGCAGTTCTTC. This translates into CSVYLKTGNEQFF.

There are many counts of this clonotype. The chain combines TRBV10-3 with TRBJ2-7; 7 bases are a match to TRBD1. This CDR3 contains 14 residues. CDR1 ENHRY and CDR2 SYGVKD come from the germline V gene. J lost 5 bases, V lost 5 bases, and 9 bases had no gene match. The CDR3 region has the DNA TGTGCCATCAGTCCCAGGACAGGTTCCGACGAGCAGTACTTC. Amino acids: CAISPRTGSDEQYF.

This clonotype was seen ten or more times. The rearrangement links TRBV28 to TRBJ1-3; no clear D gene. This CDR3 contains 14 residues. CDR1 is MDHEN, CDR2 SYDVKM, per germline. Trimming cost V 8 bases and J 4 bases, with 15 bases left between them. CDR3 sequence reads: CASLSLFGGNTIYF. The DNA of the CDR3 is TGTGCCAGCCTCTCCCTGTTCGGAGGAAACACCATATATTTT.

Many counts were recorded for this clonotype. The chain employs TRBV20-1 and TRBJ2-5; D possibly matches TRBD1 or TRBD2 (5 bases each). The CDR3 extends over 13 amino acids. Germline assignment: CDR1 DFQATT and CDR2 SNEGSKA (reference sequence). Deletions cut 6 bases from V and 1 base from J, with 12 bases between. The CDR3 DNA follows: TGCAGTGCAAGGGACGTCGTCCAAGAGACCCAGTACTTC. Translation gives CSARDVVQETQYF.

This clonotype was seen ten or more times. The chain has TRBV5-1 and TRBJ2-7, with a tentative D call TRBD1 (8 bases). CDR3 size: 15 residues. V was cut by 4 bases and J by 9 bases, with 23 bases left in between. Germline CDR1 reads SGHRS; CDR2 reads YFSETQ. CDR3 sequence (DNA): TGCGCCAGCAGCCCCGGACAGGGCGGGGGAGCTGGGCAGTACTTC. Residues: CASSPGQGGGAGQYF.

This clonotype was observed at least ten times. The V and J genes are TRBV18 and TRBJ1-4, with 11 bases fitting TRBD1. The germline V gene has CDR1 KGHSH and CDR2 LQKENI. The CDR3 is 15 amino acids. V shed 3 bases, J shed 7 bases, and the junction held 4 bases outside the gene matches. CDR3 DNA: TGTGCCAGCTCACCGCCGGGACAGGGGGGTGAAAAACTGTTTTTT. Protein sequence: CASSPPGQGGEKLFF.

Concerning this clonotype: A much larger clonotype is one base distant, so this may be a read error. This chain links TRBV20-1 with TRBJ1-1, with a tentative D call TRBD1 (5 bases). Germline V gives CDR1 DFQATT, CDR2 SNEGSKA (reference sequence). The CDR3 covers 16 residues. V shed 6 bases and J shed 5 bases, with 25 bases lying between them. The CDR3 region is CSAGPNRARSGTEAFF. CDR3 bases: TGCAGTGCGGGACCGAACCGGGCCCGGTCCGGGACTGAAGCTTTCTTT.

This rearrangement joins TRBV19 to TRBJ1-1; 7 bases are shared with TRBD1. The CDR3 consists of 18 residues. Germline CDR1 reads LNHDA; CDR2 reads SQIVND (reference sequence). Trimming at V came to 4 bases and at J to 0 bases, leaving 14 bases not matched to a gene. The CDR3 loop is CASSNPPDRDPMNTEAFF. In DNA form, the CDR3 reads TGTGCCAGTAGTAACCCCCCCGACAGGGATCCAATGAACACTGAAGCTTTCTTT. Variable domain in full (rest from reference TRBV19 and TRBJ1-1): DGGITQSPKYLFRKEGQNVTLSCEQNLNHDAMYWYRQDPGQGLRLIYYSQIVNDFQKGDIAEGYSVSREKKESFPLTVTSAQKNPTAFYLCASSNPPDRDPMNTEAFFGQGTRLTVV.

Concerning this clonotype itself: No conserved phenylalanine or tryptophan ends this CDR3, so it is likely a read error. The chain uses TRBV10-3 and TRBJ1-1; weak D call: TRBD1 (5 bases). Germline CDR1 is ENHRY and CDR2 is SYGVKD. Trimming cost V 0 bases and J 5 bases, with 13 bases left between them. The CDR3 totals 15 residues. CDR3 sequence reads: CAISESFGGGTEAFL. CDR3 nucleotides: TGTGCCATCAGTGAGTCCTTCGGGGGAGGAACTGAAGCTTTCCTT.

This clonotype appeared a single time. This is likely an artifact of a read error, given a far larger clone one base away. The chain recombines TRBV12-3 or TRBV12-4 with TRBJ1-1, with a weak D call TRBD1 (5 bases). The CDR3 is 13 residues long. This CDR3 reads CASRPPGTSPLDF. CDR3 bases: TGTGCCAGCAGACCTCCAGGGACTTCACCCCTCGACTTT.

This clonotype is labeled medium-sized. One junction end disagrees with the germline gene, perhaps due to a read error. The V gene is TRBV12-3 or TRBV12-4, the J gene TRBJ1-2; 8 bases match TRBD1. CDR3 length equals 17 residues. CDR3 bases: TGTGCCAGCAGCCGCGACAGGGGCGGTGGAACTAGTTATGGCCACACCTTC. As protein: CASSRDRGGGTSYGHTF.

About this clonotype itself: A much larger clone differs by one base, so this may be a read error. CDR3 coding DNA: TGTGCCAGCAGACGTGGGGCAGGGGGCAATGAAGCTTTCTTT. It encodes CASRRGAGGNEAFF. The J gene is TRBJ1-1, the V gene TRBV6-2 or TRBV6-3; TRBD1 matches at 8 bases. CDR3 size: 14 residues. Per germline, CDR1 MNHEY and CDR2 SVGEGT. Trimming at V came to 6 bases and at J to 7 bases, leaving 10 bases not matched to a gene.

In its sample, this clonotype was seen many times. The DNA of the CDR3 is TGTGCCAGCAGTCCTCGGACAGGGTTCAACCAGCCCCAGCATTTT. It yields the protein CASSPRTGFNQPQHF. The J gene is TRBJ1-5, the V gene TRBV6-1; 8 bases map to TRBD1. Germline trimming cut 5 bases from V and 7 bases from J; bases unmatched to any gene: 10. This CDR3 contains 15 residues. CDR1 and CDR2 from the germline V gene are MNHNS and SASEGT.

This clonotype was picked up many times. The chain is built from TRBV28 and TRBJ2-7, with TRBD1 matching over 11 bases. Germline loops: CDR1 MDHEN, CDR2 SYDVKM. The trim removed 6 bases at V and 3 bases at J, leaving 4 bases unmatched. The CDR3 spans 14 residues. CDR3 loop: CASSSGQGDYEQYF. CDR3 nucleotides: TGTGCCAGCAGCTCGGGACAGGGGGACTACGAGCAGTACTTC.

About this clonotype: The junction departs from germline at one end; a sequencing error may be responsible. The chain carries TRBV19 and TRBJ1-5; D is perhaps TRBD1 (6 bases). Germline values: CDR1 LNHDA, CDR2 SQIVND (reference sequence). This CDR3 has 15 amino acids. CDR3: CASSIGGTSNQTQHF. The CDR3 nucleotides are TGTGCCAGTAGTATTGGGGGCACTAGCAATCAGACCCAGCATTTC. The variable domain in full, completed from reference TRBV19 and TRBJ1-5, reads DGGITQSPKYLFRKEGQNVTLSCEQNLNHDAMYWYRQDPGQGLRLIYYSQIVNDFQKGDIAEGYSVSREKKESFPLTVTSAQKNPTAFYLCASSIGGTSNQTQHFGDGTRLSIL.